The T cell receptor (beta chain) described here comes from a study of cytomegalovirus exposure and HLA in healthy donors. This clone has just one count. Its antigen is unidentified. Notes on the study in general: While the bulk of TCR sequences proved rare, some public TCRs turned up in many donors.

J lost 2 bases, V lost 7 bases, and 2 bases had no gene match. This CDR3 spans 13 amino acids. From germline, CDR1 is LNHDA and CDR2 SQIVND (reference sequence). The PCR had 60 Vbeta and 13 Jbeta primers. Only in-frame clones appear in the TCRdb table, and some are missing; sequencing was by immunoSEQ multiplex PCR. The data show about 200,000 clones, approximately 80% seen once. The chain recombines TRBV19 with TRBJ2-1; 7 bases are a match to TRBD2. This sequence was found in a woman aged 25 to 39 in good health and CMV-seronegative. The sequenced sample consisted of PBMCs. CDR3 nucleotide sequence: TGTGCCAGTACTAGCGGCACCTACAATGAGCAGTTCTTC. It encodes CASTSGTYNEQFF.